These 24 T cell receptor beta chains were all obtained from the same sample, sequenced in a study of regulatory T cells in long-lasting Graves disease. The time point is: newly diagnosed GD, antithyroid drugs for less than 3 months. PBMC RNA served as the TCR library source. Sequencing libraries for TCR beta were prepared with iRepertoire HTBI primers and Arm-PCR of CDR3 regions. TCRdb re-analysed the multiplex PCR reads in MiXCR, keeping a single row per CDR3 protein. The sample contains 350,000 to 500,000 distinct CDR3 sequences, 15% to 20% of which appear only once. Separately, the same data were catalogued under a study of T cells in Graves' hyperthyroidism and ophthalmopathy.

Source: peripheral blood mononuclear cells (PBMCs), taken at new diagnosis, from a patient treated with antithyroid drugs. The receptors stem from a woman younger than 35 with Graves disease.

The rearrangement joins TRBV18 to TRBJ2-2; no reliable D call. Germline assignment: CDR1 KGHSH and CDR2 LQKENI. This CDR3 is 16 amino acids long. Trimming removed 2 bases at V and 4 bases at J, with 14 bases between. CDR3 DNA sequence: TGTGCCAGCTCACCAGCAGTGAGTAGTGTCACCGGGGAGCTGTTTTTT. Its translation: CASSPAVSSVTGELFF.

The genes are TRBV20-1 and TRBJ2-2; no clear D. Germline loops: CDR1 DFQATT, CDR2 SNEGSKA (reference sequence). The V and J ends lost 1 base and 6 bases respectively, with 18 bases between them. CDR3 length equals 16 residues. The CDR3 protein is CSARGSYHRLAGELFF. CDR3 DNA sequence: TGCAGTGCTAGAGGCTCTTACCACCGTCTCGCCGGGGAGCTGTTTTTT.

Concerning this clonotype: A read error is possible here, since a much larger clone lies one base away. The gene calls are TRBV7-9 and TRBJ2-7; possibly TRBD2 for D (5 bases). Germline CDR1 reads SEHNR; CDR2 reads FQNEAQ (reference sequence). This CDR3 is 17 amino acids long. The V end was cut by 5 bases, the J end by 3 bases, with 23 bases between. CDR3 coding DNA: TGTGCCAGCAGCCCCTATAGGGATAGCGCAACAATCTACGAGCAGTACTTC. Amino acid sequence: CASSPYRDSATIYEQYF.

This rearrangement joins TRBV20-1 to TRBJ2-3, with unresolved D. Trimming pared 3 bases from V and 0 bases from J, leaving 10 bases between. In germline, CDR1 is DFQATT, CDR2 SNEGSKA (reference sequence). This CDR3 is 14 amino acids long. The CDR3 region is CSASPTYSTDTQYF. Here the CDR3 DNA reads TGCAGTGCTAGTCCCACCTATAGCACAGATACGCAGTATTTT.

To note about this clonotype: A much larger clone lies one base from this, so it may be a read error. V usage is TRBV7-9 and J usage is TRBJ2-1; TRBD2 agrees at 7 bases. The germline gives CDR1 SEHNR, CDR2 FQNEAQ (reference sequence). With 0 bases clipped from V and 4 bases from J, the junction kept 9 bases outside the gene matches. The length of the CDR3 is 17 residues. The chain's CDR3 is CASSLANPAGQYNEQFF. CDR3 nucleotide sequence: TGTGCCAGCAGCTTAGCGAACCCAGCGGGGCAGTACAATGAGCAGTTCTTC.

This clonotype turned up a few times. CDR3 nucleotide sequence: TGTGCCAGCAGTCCTCCCGGGCAGGGGATCGAGACCCAGTACTTC. It is translated as CASSPPGQGIETQYF. The genes are TRBV6-1 and TRBJ2-5; D perhaps matches TRBD1 (6 bases). There are 15 residues in the CDR3. Looked up from germline, CDR1 is MNHNS and CDR2 is SASEGT. V was trimmed by 5 bases and J by 5 bases, leaving 18 bases between them.

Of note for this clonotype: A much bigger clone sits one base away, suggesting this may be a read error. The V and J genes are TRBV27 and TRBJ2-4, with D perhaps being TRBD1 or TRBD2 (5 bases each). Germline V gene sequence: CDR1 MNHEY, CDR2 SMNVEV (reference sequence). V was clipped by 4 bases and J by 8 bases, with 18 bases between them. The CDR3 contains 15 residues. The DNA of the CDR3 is TGTGCCAGCAGTTCCACAGACAGACTGGGGGACATTCAGTACTTC. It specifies CASSSTDRLGDIQYF.

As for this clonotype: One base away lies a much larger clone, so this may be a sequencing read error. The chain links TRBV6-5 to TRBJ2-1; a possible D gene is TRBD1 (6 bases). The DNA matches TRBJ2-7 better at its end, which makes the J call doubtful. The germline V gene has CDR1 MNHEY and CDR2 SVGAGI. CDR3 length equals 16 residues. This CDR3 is CASSYGTPGPFNEQYF. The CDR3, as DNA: TGTGCCAGCAGTTACGGGACACCGGGGCCCTTCAATGAGCAGTACTTC.

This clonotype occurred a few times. In DNA form, the CDR3 reads TGCGCCAGCAGCCCCGGACAGGGCCGAACTAGCGGGACACTCTACGAGCAGTACTTC. Protein: CASSPGQGRTSGTLYEQYF. The rearrangement uses TRBV5-1 and TRBJ2-7, with TRBD2 identical over 10 bases. This CDR3 has 19 amino acids. V was clipped by 4 bases and J by 3 bases; unmatched bases: 19. Germline lookup yields CDR1 SGHRS and CDR2 YFSETQ. The complete variable domain, with remaining parts taken from reference TRBV5-1 and TRBJ2-7, reads KAGVTQTPRYLIKTRGQQVTLSCSPISGHRSVSWYQQTPGQGLQFLFEYFSETQRNKGNFPGRFSGRQFSNSRSEMNVSTLELGDSALYLCASSPGQGRTSGTLYEQYFGPGTRLTVT.

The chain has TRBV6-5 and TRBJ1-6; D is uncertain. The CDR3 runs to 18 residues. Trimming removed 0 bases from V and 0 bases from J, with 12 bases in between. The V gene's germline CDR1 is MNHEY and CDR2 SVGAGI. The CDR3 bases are TGTGCCAGCAGTTACTCGAGATCTACTAGCTCCTATAATTCACCCCTCCACTTT. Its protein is CASSYSRSTSSYNSPLHF.

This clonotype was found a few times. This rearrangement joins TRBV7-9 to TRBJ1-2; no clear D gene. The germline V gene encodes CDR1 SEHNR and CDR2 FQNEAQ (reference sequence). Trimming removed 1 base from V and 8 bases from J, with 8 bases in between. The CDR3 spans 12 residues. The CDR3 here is CASSLVLEGYTF. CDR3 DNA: TGTGCCAGCAGCTTAGTACTGGAGGGCTACACCTTC.

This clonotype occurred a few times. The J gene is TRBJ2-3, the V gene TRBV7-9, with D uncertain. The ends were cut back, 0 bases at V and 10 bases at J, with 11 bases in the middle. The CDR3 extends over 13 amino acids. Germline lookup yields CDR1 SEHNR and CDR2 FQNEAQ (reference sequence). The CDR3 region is CASSLAETWSQYF. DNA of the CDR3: TGTGCCAGCAGCTTAGCCGAGACTTGGTCGCAGTATTTT.

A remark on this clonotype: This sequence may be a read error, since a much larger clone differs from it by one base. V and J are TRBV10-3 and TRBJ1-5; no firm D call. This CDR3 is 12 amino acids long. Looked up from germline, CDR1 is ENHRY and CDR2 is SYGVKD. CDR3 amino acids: CTISESHQPQHF. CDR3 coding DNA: TGTACCATCAGTGAGTCTCATCAGCCCCAGCATTTT.

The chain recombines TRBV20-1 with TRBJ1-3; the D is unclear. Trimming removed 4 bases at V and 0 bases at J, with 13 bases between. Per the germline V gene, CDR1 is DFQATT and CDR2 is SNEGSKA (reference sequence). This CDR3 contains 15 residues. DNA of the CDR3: TGCAGTGCTAATTCGGGGTCCGGCTCTGGAAACACCATATATTTT. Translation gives CSANSGSGSGNTIYF.

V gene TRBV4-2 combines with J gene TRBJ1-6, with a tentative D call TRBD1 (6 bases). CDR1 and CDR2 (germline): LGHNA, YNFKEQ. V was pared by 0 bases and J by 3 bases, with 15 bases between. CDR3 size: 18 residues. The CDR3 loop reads CASSQDLGGTSYNSPLHF. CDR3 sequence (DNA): TGTGCCAGCAGCCAAGATCTAGGGGGAACCAGCTATAATTCACCCCTCCACTTT.

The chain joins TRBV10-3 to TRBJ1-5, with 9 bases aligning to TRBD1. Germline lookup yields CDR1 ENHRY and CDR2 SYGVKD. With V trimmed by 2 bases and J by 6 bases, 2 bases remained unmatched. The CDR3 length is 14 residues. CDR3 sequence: CAISEGQGSQPQHF. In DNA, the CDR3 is TGTGCCATCAGTGAGGGACAGGGGTCTCAGCCCCAGCATTTT.

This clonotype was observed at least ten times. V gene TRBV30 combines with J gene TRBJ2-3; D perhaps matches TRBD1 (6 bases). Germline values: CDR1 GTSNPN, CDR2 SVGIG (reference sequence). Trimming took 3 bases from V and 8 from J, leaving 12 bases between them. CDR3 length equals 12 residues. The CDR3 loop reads CAWSWRGGTQYF. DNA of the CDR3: TGTGCCTGGAGCTGGCGAGGGGGTACGCAGTATTTT. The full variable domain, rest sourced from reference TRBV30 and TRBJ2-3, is SQTIHQWPATLVQPVGSPLSLECTVEGTSNPNLYWYRQAAGRGLQLLFYSVGIGQISSEVPQNLSASRPQDRQFILSSKKLLLSDSGFYLCAWSWRGGTQYFGPGTRLTVL.

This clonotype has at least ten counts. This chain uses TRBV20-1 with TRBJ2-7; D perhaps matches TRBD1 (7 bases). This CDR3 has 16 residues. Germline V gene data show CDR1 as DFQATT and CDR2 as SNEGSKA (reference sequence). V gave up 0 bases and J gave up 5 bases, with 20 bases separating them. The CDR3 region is CSARDPAGQTLDEQYF. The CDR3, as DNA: TGCAGTGCTAGAGACCCGGCGGGACAGACGCTGGACGAGCAGTACTTC.

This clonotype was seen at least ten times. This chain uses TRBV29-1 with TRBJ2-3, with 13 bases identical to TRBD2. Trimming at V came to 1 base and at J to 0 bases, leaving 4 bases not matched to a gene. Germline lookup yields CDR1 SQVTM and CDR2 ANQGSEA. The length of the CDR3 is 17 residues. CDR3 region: CSVEGGTSGMSTDTQYF. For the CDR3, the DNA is TGCAGCGTTGAAGGTGGGACTAGCGGGATGAGCACAGATACGCAGTATTTT.

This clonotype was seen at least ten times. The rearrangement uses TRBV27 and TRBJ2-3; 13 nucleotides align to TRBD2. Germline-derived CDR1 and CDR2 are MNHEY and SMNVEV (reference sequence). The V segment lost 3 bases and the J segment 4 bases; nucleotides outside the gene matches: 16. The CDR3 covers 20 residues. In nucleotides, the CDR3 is TGTGCCAGCAGTTTGCCCACTAGCGGGAGGGCCGGAGTATTCTCAGATACGCAGTATTTT. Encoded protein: CASSLPTSGRAGVFSDTQYF.

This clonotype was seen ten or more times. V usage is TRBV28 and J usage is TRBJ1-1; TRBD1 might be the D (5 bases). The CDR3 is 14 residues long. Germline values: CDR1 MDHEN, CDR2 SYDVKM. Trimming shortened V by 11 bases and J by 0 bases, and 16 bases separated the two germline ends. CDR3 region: CAARGVTLNTEAFF. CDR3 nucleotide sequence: TGTGCCGCCCGGGGGGTGACCTTGAACACTGAAGCTTTCTTT.

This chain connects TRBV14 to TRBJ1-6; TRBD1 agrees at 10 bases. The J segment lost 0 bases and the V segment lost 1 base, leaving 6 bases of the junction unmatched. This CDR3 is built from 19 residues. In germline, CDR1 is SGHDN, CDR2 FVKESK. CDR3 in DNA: TGTGCCAGCAGCCAAGGGGGACAGGGGAAAAGCTCCTATAATTCACCCCTCCACTTT. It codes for CASSQGGQGKSSYNSPLHF.

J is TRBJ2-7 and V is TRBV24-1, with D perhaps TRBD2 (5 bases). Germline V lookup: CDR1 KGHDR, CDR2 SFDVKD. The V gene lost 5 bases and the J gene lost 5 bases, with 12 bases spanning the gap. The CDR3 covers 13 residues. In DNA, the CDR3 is TGTGCCACCAGTGGTGGGAGTAAGGACGAGCAGTACTTC. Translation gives CATSGGSKDEQYF.

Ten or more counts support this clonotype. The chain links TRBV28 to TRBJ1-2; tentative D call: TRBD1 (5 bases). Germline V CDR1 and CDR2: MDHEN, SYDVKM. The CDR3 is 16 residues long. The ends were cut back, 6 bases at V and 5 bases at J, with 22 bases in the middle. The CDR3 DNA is TGTGCCAGCAGACTGAGGCCCTTTCTTGGGGGATATGGCTACACCTTC. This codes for CASRLRPFLGGYGYTF.